This T cell receptor (beta chain) appears in the sequencing data of a study of T cells in Graves' hyperthyroidism and ophthalmopathy. Study conclusions and caveats: Stable hyperthyroidism was told apart from ophthalmopathy by a model built on 13 V-J features.

Template material for amplifying TCR beta CDR3 regions consisted of RNA transcripts. A first-round RT-PCR of the TCR CDR3 used the HTBI primer set. TCRdb passed the multiplex PCR reads through MiXCR, listing each CDR3 protein once. Of around 440,000 distinct CDR3 sequences listed, around a sixth are singletons. The CDR3 has 16 amino acids. V shed 4 bases and J 5 bases; nucleotides not matched to a gene: 7. Per germline, CDR1 SGHVS and CDR2 FNYEAQ. Ten or more counts support this clonotype. Its antigen remains unknown. Sequencing used blood. The sequence derives from a woman between 18 and 29 years old with Graves' hyperthyroidism. The V and J genes are TRBV7-6 and TRBJ2-1; 11 nucleotides match TRBD2. CDR3 sequence (DNA): TGTGCCAGCAGCTCCGTCCTAGCGGGGGGAGACAATGAGCAGTTCTTC. This translates into CASSSVLAGGDNEQFF.